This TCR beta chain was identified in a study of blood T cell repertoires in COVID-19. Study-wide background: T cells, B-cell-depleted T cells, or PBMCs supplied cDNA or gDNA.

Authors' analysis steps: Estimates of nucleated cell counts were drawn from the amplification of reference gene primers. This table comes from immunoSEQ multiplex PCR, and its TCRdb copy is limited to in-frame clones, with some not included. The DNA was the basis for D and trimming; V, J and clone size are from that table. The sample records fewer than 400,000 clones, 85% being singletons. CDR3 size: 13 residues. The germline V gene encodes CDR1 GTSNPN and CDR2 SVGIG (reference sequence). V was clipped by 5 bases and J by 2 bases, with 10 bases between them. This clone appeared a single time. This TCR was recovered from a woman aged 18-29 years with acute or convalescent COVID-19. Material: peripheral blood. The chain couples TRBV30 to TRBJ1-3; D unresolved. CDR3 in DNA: TGTGCCTGGGGACTGTCTACTGGAAACACCATATATTTT. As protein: CAWGLSTGNTIYF.